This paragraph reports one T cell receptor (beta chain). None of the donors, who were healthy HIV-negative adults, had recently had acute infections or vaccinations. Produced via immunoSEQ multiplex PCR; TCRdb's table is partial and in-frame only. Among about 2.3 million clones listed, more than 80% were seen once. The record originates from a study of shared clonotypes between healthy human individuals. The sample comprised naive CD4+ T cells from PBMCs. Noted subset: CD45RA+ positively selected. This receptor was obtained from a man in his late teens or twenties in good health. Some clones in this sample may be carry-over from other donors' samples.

The CDR3 nucleotides are TGTGCCAGTAGTAAAACCGGGACCAAAGACAATGAGCAGTTCTTC. Its translation is CASSKTGTKDNEQFF. J is TRBJ2-1 and V is TRBV19; D is perhaps TRBD1 or TRBD2 (5 bases each). Germline loops: CDR1 LNHDA, CDR2 SQIVND (reference sequence). The ends were cut back, 4 bases at V and 5 bases at J, with 15 bases in the middle. This CDR3 has 15 amino acids.